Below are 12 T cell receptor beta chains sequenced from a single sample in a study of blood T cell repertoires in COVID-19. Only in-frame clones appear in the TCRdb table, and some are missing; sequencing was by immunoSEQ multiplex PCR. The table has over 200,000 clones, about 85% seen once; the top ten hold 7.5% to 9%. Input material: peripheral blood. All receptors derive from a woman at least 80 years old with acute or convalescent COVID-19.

The CDR3 spells CSVQTQGWGYTF. The DNA for the CDR3 is TGCAGCGTTCAGACACAGGGATGGGGCTACACCTTC. This sequence joins TRBV29-1 and TRBJ1-2; a possible D gene is TRBD1 (6 bases). CDR3 length: 12 residues. Germline-derived CDR1 and CDR2 are SQVTM and ANQGSEA. V dropped 5 bases and J dropped 8 bases, with 15 bases sitting between them.

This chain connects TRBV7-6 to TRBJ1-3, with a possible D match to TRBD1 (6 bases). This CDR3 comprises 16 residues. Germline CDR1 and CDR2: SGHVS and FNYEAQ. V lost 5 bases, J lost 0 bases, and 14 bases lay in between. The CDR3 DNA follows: TGTGCCAGCAGCAAAACGGACAGCTTCTCTGGAAACACCATATATTTT. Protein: CASSKTDSFSGNTIYF.

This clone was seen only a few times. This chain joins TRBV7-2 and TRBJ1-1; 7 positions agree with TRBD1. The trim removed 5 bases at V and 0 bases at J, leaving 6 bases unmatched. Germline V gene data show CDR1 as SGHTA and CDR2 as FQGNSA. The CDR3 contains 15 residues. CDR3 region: CASSPQGHMNTEAFF. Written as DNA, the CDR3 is TGTGCCAGCAGCCCACAGGGGCACATGAACACTGAAGCTTTCTTT.

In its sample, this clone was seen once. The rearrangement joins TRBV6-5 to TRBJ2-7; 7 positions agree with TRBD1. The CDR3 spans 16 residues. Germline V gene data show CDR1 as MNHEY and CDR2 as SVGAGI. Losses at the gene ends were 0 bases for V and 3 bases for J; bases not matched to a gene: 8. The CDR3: CASSYSGTATLYEQYF. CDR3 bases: TGTGCCAGCAGTTACTCTGGGACAGCGACACTCTACGAGCAGTACTTC.

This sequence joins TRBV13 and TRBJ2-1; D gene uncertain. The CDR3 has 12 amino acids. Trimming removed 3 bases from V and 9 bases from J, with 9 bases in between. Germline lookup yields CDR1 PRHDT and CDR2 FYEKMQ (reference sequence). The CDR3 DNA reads TGTGCCAGCAGCTTCTACCCTTCTGAGCAGTTCTTC. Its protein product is CASSFYPSEQFF. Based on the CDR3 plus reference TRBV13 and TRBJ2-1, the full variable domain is AAGVIQSPRHLIKEKRETATLKCYPIPRHDTVYWYQQGPGQDPQFLISFYEKMQSDKGSIPDRFSAQQFSDYHSELNMSSLELGDSALYFCASSFYPSEQFFGPGTRLTVL.

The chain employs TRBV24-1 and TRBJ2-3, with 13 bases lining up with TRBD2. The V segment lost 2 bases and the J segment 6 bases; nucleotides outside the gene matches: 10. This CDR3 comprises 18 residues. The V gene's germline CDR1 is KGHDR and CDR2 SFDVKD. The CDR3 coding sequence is TGTGCCACCAGTGATTCCCTAGGACTAGCGGGAGTCGGGGATACGCAGTATTTT. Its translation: CATSDSLGLAGVGDTQYF.

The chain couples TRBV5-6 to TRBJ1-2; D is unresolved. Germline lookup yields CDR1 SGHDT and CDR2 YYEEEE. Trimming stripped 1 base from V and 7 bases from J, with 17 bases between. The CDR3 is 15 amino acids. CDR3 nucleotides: TGTGCCAGCAGCTTGCCAGGCTTGGTGCTACGTGGCTACACCTTC. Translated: CASSLPGLVLRGYTF.

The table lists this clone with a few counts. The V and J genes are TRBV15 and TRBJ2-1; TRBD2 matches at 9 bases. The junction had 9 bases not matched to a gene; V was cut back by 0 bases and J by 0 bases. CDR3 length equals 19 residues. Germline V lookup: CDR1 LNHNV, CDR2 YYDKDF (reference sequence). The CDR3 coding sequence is TGTGCCACCAGCAGAGACCCCTATAGCGGGAGTCCCTCCTACAATGAGCAGTTCTTC. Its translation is CATSRDPYSGSPSYNEQFF.

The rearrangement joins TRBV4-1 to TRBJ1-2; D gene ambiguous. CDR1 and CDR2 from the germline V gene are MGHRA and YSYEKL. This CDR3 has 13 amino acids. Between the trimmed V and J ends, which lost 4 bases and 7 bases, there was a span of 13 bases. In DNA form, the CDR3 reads TGCGCCAGCAGCCCAGAGGTTCAAGCTGGCTACACCTTC. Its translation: CASSPEVQAGYTF.

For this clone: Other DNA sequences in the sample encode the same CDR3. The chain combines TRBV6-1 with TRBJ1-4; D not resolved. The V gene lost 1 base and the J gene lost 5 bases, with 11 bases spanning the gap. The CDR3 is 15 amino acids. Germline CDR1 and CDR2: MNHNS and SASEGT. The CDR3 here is CASSEGAGLNEKLFF. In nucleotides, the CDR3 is TGTGCCAGCAGTGAAGGTGCGGGCCTAAATGAAAAACTGTTTTTT.

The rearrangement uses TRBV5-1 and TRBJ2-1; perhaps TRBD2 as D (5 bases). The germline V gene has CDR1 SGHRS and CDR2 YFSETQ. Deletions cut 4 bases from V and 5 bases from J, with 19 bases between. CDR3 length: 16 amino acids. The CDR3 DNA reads TGCGCCAGCAGCCCGGGTCGCTCGCGGGCTAACAATGAGCAGTTCTTC. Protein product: CASSPGRSRANNEQFF.

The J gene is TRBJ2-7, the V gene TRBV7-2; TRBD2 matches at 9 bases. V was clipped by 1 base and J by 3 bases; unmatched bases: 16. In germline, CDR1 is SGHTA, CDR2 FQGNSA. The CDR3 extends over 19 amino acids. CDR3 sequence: CASSLGRVAGVARVYEQYF. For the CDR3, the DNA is TGTGCCAGCAGCTTAGGGCGGGTAGCGGGAGTGGCTAGGGTCTACGAGCAGTACTTC.